This entry describes one T cell receptor (beta chain). The sample belongs to a study of CD4+ T cells in melanoma. Germline assignment: CDR1 SGHDN and CDR2 FVKESK. The CDR3 is 15 amino acids. Germline trimming cut 1 base from V and 2 bases from J; bases unmatched to any gene: 3. Produced via immunoSEQ multiplex PCR; TCRdb's table is partial and in-frame only. The sample includes roughly 140,000 clones, about nine tenths of them seen just once. The origin of this receptor is a human donor with melanoma. The genes are TRBV14 and TRBJ2-7, with 9 bases identical to TRBD2. Written as DNA, the CDR3 is TGTGCCAGCAGCCAAGGTCTAGCGGGGACCTACGAGCAGTACTTC. Protein product: CASSQGLAGTYEQYF.